The present T cell receptor (beta chain) was sequenced within a study of blood T cells in healthy people across ages. Drawn from each donor were 9 to 10 milliliters of peripheral blood. It was with a sample-barcoded 5' primer and a J-beta primer mix that a second PCR of about 6 to 12 cycles was run. Each cDNA molecule, via a template-switch adaptor with 12 random nucleotides, was tagged. TCRdb recomputed calls from the 5' RACE reads with MiXCR, one row per CDR3 protein. The data contain about 580,000 distinct CDR3 sequences, 40% to 55% of them seen just once; the ten biggest clones take up around 23%. The clonotype comes from an elderly man in good health. Material for sequencing was blood.

The CDR3 DNA is TGTGCCAGCAGCCTCCTCGGGGGAGGAGAACAGCCCCAGCATTTT. It encodes CASSLLGGGEQPQHF. V gene TRBV7-2 combines with J gene TRBJ1-5, with D possibly matching TRBD1 (5 bases). This CDR3 spans 15 amino acids. Germline assignment: CDR1 SGHTA and CDR2 FQGNSA. V shed 5 bases and J shed 7 bases, with 18 bases lying between them.